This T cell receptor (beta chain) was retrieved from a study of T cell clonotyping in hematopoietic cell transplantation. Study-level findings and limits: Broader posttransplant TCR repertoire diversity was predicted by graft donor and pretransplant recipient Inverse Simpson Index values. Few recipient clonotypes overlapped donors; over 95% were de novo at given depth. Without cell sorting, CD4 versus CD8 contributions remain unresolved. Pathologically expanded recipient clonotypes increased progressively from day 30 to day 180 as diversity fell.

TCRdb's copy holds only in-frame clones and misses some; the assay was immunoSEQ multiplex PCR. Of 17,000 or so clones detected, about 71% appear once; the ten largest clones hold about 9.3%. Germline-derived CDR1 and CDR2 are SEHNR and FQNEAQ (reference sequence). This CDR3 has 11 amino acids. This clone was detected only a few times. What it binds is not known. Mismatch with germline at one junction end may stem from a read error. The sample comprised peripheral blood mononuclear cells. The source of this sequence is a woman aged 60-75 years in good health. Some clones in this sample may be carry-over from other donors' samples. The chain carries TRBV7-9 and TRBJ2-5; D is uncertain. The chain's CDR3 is CASMAQGTQYF. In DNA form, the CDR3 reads TGTGCCAGCATGGCCCAAGGGACCCAGTACTTC.